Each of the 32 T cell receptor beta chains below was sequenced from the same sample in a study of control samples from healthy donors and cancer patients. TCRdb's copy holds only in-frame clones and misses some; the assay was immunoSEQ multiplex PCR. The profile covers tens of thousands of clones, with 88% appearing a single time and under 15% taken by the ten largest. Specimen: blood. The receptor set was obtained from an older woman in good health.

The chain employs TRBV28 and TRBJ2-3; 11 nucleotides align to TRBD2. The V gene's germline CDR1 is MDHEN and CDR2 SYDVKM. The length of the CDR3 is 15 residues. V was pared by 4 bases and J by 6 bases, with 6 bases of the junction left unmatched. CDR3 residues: CASSYSGRATDTQYF. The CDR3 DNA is TGTGCCAGCAGTTATAGCGGGAGGGCCACCGATACGCAGTATTTT.

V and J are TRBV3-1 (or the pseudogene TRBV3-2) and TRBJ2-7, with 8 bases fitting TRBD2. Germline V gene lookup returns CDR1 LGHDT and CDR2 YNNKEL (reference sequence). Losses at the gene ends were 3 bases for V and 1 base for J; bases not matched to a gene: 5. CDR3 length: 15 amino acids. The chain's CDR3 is CASSQVAGGSYEQYF. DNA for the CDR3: TGTGCCAGCAGCCAGGTGGCGGGGGGTTCCTACGAGCAGTACTTC.

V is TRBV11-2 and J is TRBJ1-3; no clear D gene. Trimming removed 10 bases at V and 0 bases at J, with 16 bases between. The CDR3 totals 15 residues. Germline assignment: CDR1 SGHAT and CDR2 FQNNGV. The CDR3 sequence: CATRHSGSSGNTIYF. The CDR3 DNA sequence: TGTGCCACCAGACACAGTGGATCCTCTGGAAACACCATATATTTT.

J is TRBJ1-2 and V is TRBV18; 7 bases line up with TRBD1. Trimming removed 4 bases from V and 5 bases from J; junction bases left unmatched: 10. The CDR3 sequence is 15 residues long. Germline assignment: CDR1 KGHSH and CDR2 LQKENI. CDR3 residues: CASSLQGQLAYGYTF. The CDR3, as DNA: TGTGCCAGCTCACTCCAGGGACAGTTGGCGTATGGCTACACCTTC.

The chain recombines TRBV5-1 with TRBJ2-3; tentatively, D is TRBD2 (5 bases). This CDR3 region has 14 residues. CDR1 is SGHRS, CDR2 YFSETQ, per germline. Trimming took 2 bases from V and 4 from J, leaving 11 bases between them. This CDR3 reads CASSFGGFPDTQYF. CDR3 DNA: TGCGCCAGCAGCTTTGGCGGGTTCCCAGATACGCAGTATTTT.

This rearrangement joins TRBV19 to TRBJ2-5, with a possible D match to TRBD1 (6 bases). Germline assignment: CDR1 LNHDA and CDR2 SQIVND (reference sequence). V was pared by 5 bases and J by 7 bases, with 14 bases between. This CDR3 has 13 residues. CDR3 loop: CASSSQGLGTQYF. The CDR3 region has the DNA TGTGCCAGTAGTTCTCAGGGGTTGGGGACCCAGTACTTC. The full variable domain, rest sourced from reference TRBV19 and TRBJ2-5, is DGGITQSPKYLFRKEGQNVTLSCEQNLNHDAMYWYRQDPGQGLRLIYYSQIVNDFQKGDIAEGYSVSREKKESFPLTVTSAQKNPTAFYLCASSSQGLGTQYFGPGTRLLVL.

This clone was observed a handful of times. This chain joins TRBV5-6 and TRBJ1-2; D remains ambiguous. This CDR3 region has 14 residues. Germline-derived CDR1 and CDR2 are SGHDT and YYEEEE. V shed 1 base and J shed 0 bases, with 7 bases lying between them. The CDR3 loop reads CASSLYTSNYGYTF. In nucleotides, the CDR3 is TGTGCCAGCAGCTTGTACACTTCTAACTATGGCTACACCTTC.

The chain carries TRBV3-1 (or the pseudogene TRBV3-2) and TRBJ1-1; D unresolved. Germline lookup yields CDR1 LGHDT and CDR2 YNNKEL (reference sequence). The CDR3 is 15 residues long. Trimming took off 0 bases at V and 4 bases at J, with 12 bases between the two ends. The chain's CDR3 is CASSQDSGYSTEAFF. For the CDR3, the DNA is TGTGCCAGCAGCCAAGATTCCGGGTACAGCACTGAAGCTTTCTTT.

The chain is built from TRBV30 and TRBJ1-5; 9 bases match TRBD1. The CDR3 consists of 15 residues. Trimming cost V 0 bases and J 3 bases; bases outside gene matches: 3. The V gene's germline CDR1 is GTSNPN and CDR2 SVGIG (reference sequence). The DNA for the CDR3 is TGTGCCTGGAGTGTTGGGACAGGGACCAATCAGCCCCAGCATTTT. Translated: CAWSVGTGTNQPQHF.

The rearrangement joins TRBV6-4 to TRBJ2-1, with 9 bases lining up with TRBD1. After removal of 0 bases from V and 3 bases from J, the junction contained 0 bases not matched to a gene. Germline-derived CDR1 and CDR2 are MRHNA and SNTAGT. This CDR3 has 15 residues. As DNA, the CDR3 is TGTGCCAGCAGTGACTCGACAGGGGGCTACAATGAGCAGTTCTTC. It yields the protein CASSDSTGGYNEQFF.

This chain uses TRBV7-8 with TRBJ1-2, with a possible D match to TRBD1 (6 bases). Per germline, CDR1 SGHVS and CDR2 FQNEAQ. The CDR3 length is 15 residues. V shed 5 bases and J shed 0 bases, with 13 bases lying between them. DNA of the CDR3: TGTGCCAGCAGCCTCAGGACAGCTACTAACTATGGCTACACCTTC. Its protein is CASSLRTATNYGYTF. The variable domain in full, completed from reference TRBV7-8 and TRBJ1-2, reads GAGVSQSPRYKVAKRGQDVALRCDPISGHVSLFWYQQALGQGPEFLTYFQNEAQLDKSGLPSDRFFAERPEGSVSTLKIQRTQQEDSAVYLCASSLRTATNYGYTFGSGTRLTVV.

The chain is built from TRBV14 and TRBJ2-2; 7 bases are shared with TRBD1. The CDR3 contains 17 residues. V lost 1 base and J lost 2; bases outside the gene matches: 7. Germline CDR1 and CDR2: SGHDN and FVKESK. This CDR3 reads CASSQVIGTANTGELFF. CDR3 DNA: TGTGCCAGCAGCCAAGTTATCGGGACAGCAAACACCGGGGAGCTGTTTTTT.

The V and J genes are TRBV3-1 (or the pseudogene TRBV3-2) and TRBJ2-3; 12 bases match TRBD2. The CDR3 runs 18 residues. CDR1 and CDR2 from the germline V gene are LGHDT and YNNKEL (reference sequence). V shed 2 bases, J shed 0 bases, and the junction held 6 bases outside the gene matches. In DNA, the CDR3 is TGTGCCAGCAGCCAACGCCGGACTAGCGGGGCTAGCACAGATACGCAGTATTTT. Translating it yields CASSQRRTSGASTDTQYF.

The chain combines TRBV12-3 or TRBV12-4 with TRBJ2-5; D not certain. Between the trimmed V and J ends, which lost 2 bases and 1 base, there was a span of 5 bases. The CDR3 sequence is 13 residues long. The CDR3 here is CASSLSPQETQYF. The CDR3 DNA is TGTGCCAGCAGTTTATCTCCCCAAGAGACCCAGTACTTC.

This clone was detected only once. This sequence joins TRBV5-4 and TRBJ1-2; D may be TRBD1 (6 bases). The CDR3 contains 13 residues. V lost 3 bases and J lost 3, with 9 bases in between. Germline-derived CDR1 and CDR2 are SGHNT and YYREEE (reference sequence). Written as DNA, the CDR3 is TGTGCCAGCAGCTCCACAGGGTACTATGGCTACACCTTC. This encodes CASSSTGYYGYTF.

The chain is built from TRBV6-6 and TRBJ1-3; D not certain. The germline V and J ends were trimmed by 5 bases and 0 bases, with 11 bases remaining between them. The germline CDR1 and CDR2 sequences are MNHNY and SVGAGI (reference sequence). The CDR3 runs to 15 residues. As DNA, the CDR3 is TGTGCCAGCAGTACTCGGGGAATCTCTGGAAACACCATATATTTT. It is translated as CASSTRGISGNTIYF.

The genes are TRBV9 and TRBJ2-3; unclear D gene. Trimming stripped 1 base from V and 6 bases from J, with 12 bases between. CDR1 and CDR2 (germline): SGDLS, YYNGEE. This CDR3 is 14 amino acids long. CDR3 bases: TGTGCCAGCAGCGTAAACGTTGGTCGGGATACGCAGTATTTT. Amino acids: CASSVNVGRDTQYF.

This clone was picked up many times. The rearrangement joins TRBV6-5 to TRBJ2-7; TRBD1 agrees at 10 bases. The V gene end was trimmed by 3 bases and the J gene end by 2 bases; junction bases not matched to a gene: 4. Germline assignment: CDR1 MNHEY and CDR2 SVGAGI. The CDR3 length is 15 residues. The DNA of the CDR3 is TGTGCCAGCAGTTATAGGGACAGGGGAGCCTACGAGCAGTACTTC. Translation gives CASSYRDRGAYEQYF.

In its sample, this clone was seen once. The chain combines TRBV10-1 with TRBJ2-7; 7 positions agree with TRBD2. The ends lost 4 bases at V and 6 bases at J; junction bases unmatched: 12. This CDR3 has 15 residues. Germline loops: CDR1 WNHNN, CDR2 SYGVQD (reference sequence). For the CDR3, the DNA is TGCGCCAGCAGTGCTGGGAGGGATCGGTTGGGCGAGCAGTACTTC. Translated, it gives CASSAGRDRLGEQYF.

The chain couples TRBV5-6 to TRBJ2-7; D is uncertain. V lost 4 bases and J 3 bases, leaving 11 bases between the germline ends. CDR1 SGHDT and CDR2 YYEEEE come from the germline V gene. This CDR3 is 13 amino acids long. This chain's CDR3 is CASSRPSRYEQYF. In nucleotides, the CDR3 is TGTGCCAGCAGCAGACCCAGTCGCTACGAGCAGTACTTC. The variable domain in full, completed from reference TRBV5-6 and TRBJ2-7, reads DAGVTQSPTHLIKTRGQQVTLRCSPKSGHDTVSWYQQALGQGPQFIFQYYEEEERQRGNFPDRFSGHQFPNYSSELNVNALLLGDSALYLCASSRPSRYEQYFGPGTRLTVT.

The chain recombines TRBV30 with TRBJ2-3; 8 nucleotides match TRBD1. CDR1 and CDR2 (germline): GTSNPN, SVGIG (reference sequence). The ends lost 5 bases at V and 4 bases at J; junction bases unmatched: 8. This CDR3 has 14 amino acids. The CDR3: CAWATGGGADTQYF. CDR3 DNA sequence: TGTGCCTGGGCTACAGGGGGTGGGGCAGATACGCAGTATTTT.

CDR3 DNA sequence: TGTGCCAGCAGCCATCGGGACCAGTTCAATGAGCAGTTCTTC. Its protein is CASSHRDQFNEQFF. The J gene is TRBJ2-1, the V gene TRBV7-9; the D gene could be TRBD1 or TRBD2 (5 bases each). Deletions cut 5 bases from V and 6 bases from J, with 14 bases between. The CDR3 is made up of 14 amino acids. CDR1 and CDR2 (germline): SEHNR, FQNEAQ (reference sequence).

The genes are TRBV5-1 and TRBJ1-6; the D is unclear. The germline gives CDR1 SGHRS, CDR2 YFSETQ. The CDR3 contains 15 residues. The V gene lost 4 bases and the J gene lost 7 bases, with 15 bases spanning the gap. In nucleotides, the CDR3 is TGCGCCAGCAGCGCGGACGGCCTTGGAAATTCACCCCTCCACTTT. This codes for CASSADGLGNSPLHF.

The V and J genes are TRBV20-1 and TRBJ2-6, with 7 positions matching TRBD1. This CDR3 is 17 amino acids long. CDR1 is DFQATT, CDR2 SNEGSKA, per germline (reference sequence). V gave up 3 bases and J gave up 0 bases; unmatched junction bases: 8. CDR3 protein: CSASDNWDSSGANVLTF. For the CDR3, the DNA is TGCAGTGCTAGTGACAACTGGGACAGCTCTGGGGCCAACGTCCTGACTTTC.

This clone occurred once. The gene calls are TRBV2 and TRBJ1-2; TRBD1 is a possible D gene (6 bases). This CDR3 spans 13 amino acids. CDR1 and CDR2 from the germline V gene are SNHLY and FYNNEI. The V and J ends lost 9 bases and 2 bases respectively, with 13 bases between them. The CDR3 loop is CASEDSLNYGYTF. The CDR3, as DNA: TGTGCCAGTGAGGACAGTTTAAACTATGGCTACACCTTC.

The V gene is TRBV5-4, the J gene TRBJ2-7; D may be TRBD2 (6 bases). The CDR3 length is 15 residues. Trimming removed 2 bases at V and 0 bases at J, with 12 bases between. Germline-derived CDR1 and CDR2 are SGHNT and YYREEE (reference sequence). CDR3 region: CASSFPGVRSYEQYF. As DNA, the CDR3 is TGTGCCAGCAGCTTTCCGGGGGTGCGCTCCTACGAGCAGTACTTC.

CDR3 residues: CASSETGGYEQYF. The CDR3 region has the DNA TGTGCCAGTAGTGAGACAGGGGGTTACGAGCAGTACTTC. V is TRBV19 and J is TRBJ2-7, with 9 positions matching TRBD1. The J segment lost 4 bases and the V segment lost 5 bases, leaving 3 bases of the junction unmatched. The CDR3 runs to 13 residues. CDR1 is LNHDA and CDR2 is SQIVND in the germline V gene (reference sequence).

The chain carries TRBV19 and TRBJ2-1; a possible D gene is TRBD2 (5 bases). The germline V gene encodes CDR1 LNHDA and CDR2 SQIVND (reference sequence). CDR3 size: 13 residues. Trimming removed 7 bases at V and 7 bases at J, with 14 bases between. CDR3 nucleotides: TGTGCCAGTACCACCGGCGCGGGTAATGAGCAGTTCTTC. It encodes CASTTGAGNEQFF.

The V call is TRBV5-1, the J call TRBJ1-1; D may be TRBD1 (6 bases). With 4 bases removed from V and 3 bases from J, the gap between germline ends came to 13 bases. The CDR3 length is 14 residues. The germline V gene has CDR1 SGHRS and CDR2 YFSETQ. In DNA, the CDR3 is TGCGCCAGCAGCCTCCAGGGGAGCGACACTGAAGCTTTCTTT. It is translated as CASSLQGSDTEAFF.

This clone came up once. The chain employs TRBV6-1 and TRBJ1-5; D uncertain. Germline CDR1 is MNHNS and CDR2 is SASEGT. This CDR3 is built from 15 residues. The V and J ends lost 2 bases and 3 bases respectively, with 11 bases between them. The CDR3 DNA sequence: TGTGCCAGCAGTGAACTAGGGATTAACAATCAGCCCCAGCATTTT. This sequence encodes CASSELGINNQPQHF.

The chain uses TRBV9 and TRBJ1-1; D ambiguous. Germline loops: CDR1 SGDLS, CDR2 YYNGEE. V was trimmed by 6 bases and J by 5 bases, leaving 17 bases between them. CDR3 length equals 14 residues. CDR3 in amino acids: CASTLGELGTEAFF. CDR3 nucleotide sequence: TGTGCCAGCACCCTAGGAGAGTTGGGTACTGAAGCTTTCTTT.

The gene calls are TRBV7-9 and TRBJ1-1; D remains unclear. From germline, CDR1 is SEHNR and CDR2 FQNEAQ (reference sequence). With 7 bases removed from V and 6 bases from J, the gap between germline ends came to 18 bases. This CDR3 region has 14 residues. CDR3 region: CASKSEEGGAEAFF. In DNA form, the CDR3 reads TGTGCCAGCAAATCGGAGGAAGGAGGCGCTGAAGCTTTCTTT.